The 22 T cell receptor beta chains reported below all come from one sample, sequenced in a study of CD8 T cells in Susac syndrome (dated by TCRdb to the late 2010s). The library was generated by the immunoSEQ multiplex PCR assay. RNA was extracted using the RNeasy kit, and roughly 0.45 to 1 microgram was reverse transcribed with random hexamers. The public reads were quality trimmed at Q25 with fastp and then assembled into clones with MiXCR by TCRdb, keeping productive beta chains. Entries are consolidated by CDR3 protein sequence, retaining the most common genes and DNA. This sample is represented by about 120,000 distinct CDR3 sequences; around 94% of them were singletons. Approximately 0.13% of the sample is held by the ten biggest clonotypes. Sequencing was carried out using CD4+ T cells from PBMCs. These TCRs come from a human donor with multiple sclerosis.

This clonotype was picked up one time. The chain links TRBV29-1 to TRBJ2-1, with 8 bases matching TRBD2. This CDR3 has 12 amino acids. Trimming at V came to 4 bases and at J to 8 bases, leaving 4 bases not matched to a gene. Germline CDR1 reads SQVTM; CDR2 reads ANQGSEA. CDR3 in amino acids: CSVGYSGDEQFF. In DNA form, the CDR3 reads TGCAGCGTTGGGTATAGCGGGGATGAGCAGTTCTTC.

The gene calls are TRBV5-1 and TRBJ2-2; 8 bases match TRBD2. From germline, CDR1 is SGHRS and CDR2 YFSETQ. The CDR3 contains 19 residues. Unmatched junction bases numbered 17, after V lost 1 base and J lost 6 bases. As DNA, the CDR3 is TGCGCCAGCAGCTTGCCGGGAGGGCCCTCGAGGTTCATGGCCGGGGAGCTGTTTTTT. Its translation: CASSLPGGPSRFMAGELFF. Using reference TRBV5-1 and TRBJ2-2 for the parts outside the CDR3, the full variable domain is KAGVTQTPRYLIKTRGQQVTLSCSPISGHRSVSWYQQTPGQGLQFLFEYFSETQRNKGNFPGRFSGRQFSNSRSEMNVSTLELGDSALYLCASSLPGGPSRFMAGELFFGEGSRLTVL.

The chain uses TRBV7-8 and TRBJ2-1; TRBD1 matches 7 bases. The CDR3 is 14 residues long. The germline V gene encodes CDR1 SGHVS and CDR2 FQNEAQ. After removal of 0 bases from V and 8 bases from J, the junction contained 4 bases not matched to a gene. CDR3 protein: CASSLAQGIHEQFF. CDR3 bases: TGTGCCAGCAGCTTAGCACAGGGGATCCATGAGCAGTTCTTC.

The genes are TRBV29-1 and TRBJ2-3; perhaps TRBD1 as D (7 bases). CDR1 is SQVTM, CDR2 ANQGSEA, per germline. Deletions cut 5 bases from V and 6 bases from J, with 15 bases between. This CDR3 is built from 13 residues. The CDR3 is CSVLRQGGDTQYF. The DNA of the CDR3 is TGCAGCGTTCTCCGACAGGGAGGCGATACGCAGTATTTT.

This clonotype was detected only once. The chain combines TRBV18 with TRBJ1-2, with a tentative D call TRBD1 (6 bases). This CDR3 spans 14 amino acids. Trimming removed 4 bases at V and 2 bases at J, with 11 bases between. CDR1 KGHSH and CDR2 LQKENI come from the germline V gene. In nucleotides, the CDR3 is TGTGCCAGCTCACTAAACGGACAGAACTATGGCTACACCTTC. Translation gives CASSLNGQNYGYTF. Looking up the rest from reference TRBV18 and TRBJ1-2 gives the full variable domain: NAGVMQNPRHLVRRRGQEARLRCSPMKGHSHVYWYRQLPEEGLKFMVYLQKENIIDESGMPKERFSAEFPKEGPSILRIQQVVRGDSAAYFCASSLNGQNYGYTFGSGTRLTVV.

This rearrangement joins TRBV3-1 to TRBJ2-7; 8 bases map to TRBD2. Trimming cost V 0 bases and J 3 bases; bases outside gene matches: 1. CDR3 length equals 14 residues. Germline CDR1 and CDR2: LGHDT and YNNKEL (reference sequence). The CDR3 DNA reads TGTGCCAGCAGCCAAGAAACTAGCGGCTACGAGCAGTACTTC. Translated, it gives CASSQETSGYEQYF.

CDR3 loop: CSATGEYEQYF. As DNA, the CDR3 is TGCAGCGCGACAGGGGAGTACGAGCAGTACTTC. This chain uses TRBV29-1 with TRBJ2-7; 8 bases map to TRBD1. The germline V gene encodes CDR1 SQVTM and CDR2 ANQGSEA. After removal of 7 bases from V and 4 bases from J, the junction contained 3 bases not matched to a gene. The CDR3 extends over 11 amino acids.

The V call is TRBV19, the J call TRBJ2-6; perhaps TRBD2 as D (6 bases). There are 14 residues in the CDR3. Germline assignment: CDR1 LNHDA and CDR2 SQIVND (reference sequence). V was cut by 7 bases and J by 4 bases, with 11 bases left in between. The CDR3 region is CASIHRGGANVLTF. CDR3 coding DNA: TGTGCCAGTATCCACCGGGGGGGGGCCAACGTCCTGACTTTC.

V gene TRBV5-1 combines with J gene TRBJ2-3; D ambiguous. V was cut by 1 base and J by 5 bases, with 11 bases left in between. This CDR3 is 14 amino acids long. Germline CDR1 and CDR2: SGHRS and YFSETQ. In DNA form, the CDR3 reads TGCGCCAGCAGCTTGACCCCAGCGTTAGATACGCAGTATTTT. As protein: CASSLTPALDTQYF.

This rearrangement joins TRBV7-3 to TRBJ2-2; D ambiguous. This CDR3 spans 15 amino acids. Germline V gene data show CDR1 as SGHTA and CDR2 as FQGTGA. The V end lost 4 bases, the J end lost 0 bases, and 9 bases lay between the germline ends. In nucleotides, the CDR3 is TGTGCCAGCAGCTCCAGGAATTCGAACACCGGGGAGCTGTTTTTT. Amino acid sequence: CASSSRNSNTGELFF.

This clonotype has a single count. The J gene is TRBJ2-7, the V gene TRBV6-5, with TRBD1 matching over 9 bases. From germline, CDR1 is MNHEY and CDR2 SVGAGI. The CDR3 extends over 14 amino acids. The trim removed 3 bases at V and 4 bases at J, leaving 4 bases unmatched. The CDR3 bases are TGTGCCAGCAGTTATCGGACAGGGGTATACGAGCAGTACTTC. The encoded protein is CASSYRTGVYEQYF.

This clonotype occurred once. The CDR3 DNA is TGTGCCAGCAGCCTTGCTTGGGGGGGGGAGGACGAGCAGTACTTC. Protein: CASSLAWGGEDEQYF. The chain is built from TRBV5-4 and TRBJ2-7; 7 bases are a match to TRBD2. Germline-derived CDR1 and CDR2 are SGHNT and YYREEE (reference sequence). The CDR3 totals 15 residues. The V and J ends lost 4 bases and 5 bases, in that order; junction bases with no gene match: 12. The whole variable domain, filled in from reference TRBV5-4 and TRBJ2-7, reads ETGVTQSPTHLIKTRGQQVTLRCSSQSGHNTVSWYQQALGQGPQFIFQYYREEENGRGNFPPRFSGLQFPNYSSELNVNALELDDSALYLCASSLAWGGEDEQYFGPGTRLTVT.

The rearrangement joins TRBV6-5 to TRBJ2-1; D uncertain. This CDR3 is 11 amino acids long. Per the germline V gene, CDR1 is MNHEY and CDR2 is SVGAGI. V lost 4 bases, J lost 8 bases, and 6 bases lay in between. CDR3 region: CASSSVDEQFF. CDR3 coding DNA: TGTGCCAGCAGTTCCGTTGATGAGCAGTTCTTC.

The rearrangement uses TRBV5-6 and TRBJ2-5; TRBD2 might be the D (7 bases). CDR3 length: 15 residues. Deletions cut 1 base from V and 4 bases from J, with 14 bases between. Germline V gene lookup returns CDR1 SGHDT and CDR2 YYEEEE. The CDR3 DNA sequence: TGTGCCAGCAGCTTGACGGGGGGCCGGGGAGAGACCCAGTACTTC. Translation: CASSLTGGRGETQYF.

The chain combines TRBV5-1 with TRBJ2-7; D is perhaps TRBD1 (6 bases). The CDR3 extends over 14 amino acids. CDR1 is SGHRS, CDR2 YFSETQ, per germline. V lost 0 bases and J 2 bases, leaving 9 bases between the germline ends. CDR3 in DNA: TGCGCCAGCAGCTTGGATGGACAGACCTACGAGCAGTACTTC. It translates to CASSLDGQTYEQYF.

This chain links TRBV3-1 with TRBJ1-4; D is ambiguous. The length of the CDR3 is 15 residues. The V end was cut by 8 bases, the J end by 4 bases, with 17 bases between. The germline CDR1 and CDR2 sequences are LGHDT and YNNKEL (reference sequence). This CDR3 reads CASGRTRTDNEKLFF. The CDR3 bases are TGTGCCAGCGGGAGGACGCGGACGGATAATGAAAAACTGTTTTTT.

The chain couples TRBV12-3 or TRBV12-4 to TRBJ2-7; 12 bases are a match to TRBD2. The CDR3 is 20 residues long. V shed 1 base, J shed 1 base, and the junction held 14 bases outside the gene matches. For the CDR3, the DNA is TGTGCCAGCAGTTTAGGGGAAGGAAGGGCTAGCGGGAGGGAATCCTACGAGCAGTACTTC. Amino acid sequence: CASSLGEGRASGRESYEQYF.

The chain has TRBV29-1 and TRBJ1-4; a possible D gene is TRBD1 (5 bases). Germline CDR1 is SQVTM and CDR2 is ANQGSEA. V was pared by 1 base and J by 8 bases, with 11 bases between. The CDR3 totals 13 residues. CDR3: CSVEGTRDEKLFF. CDR3 in DNA: TGCAGCGTTGAAGGTACCAGGGACGAAAAACTGTTTTTT.

The chain recombines TRBV7-2 with TRBJ1-1; D gene unclear. V dropped 7 bases and J dropped 3 bases, with 12 bases sitting between them. CDR3 length: 13 residues. Germline lookup yields CDR1 SGHTA and CDR2 FQGNSA. CDR3 in amino acids: CASNKRTYTEAFF. As DNA, the CDR3 is TGTGCCAGCAACAAAAGGACCTACACTGAAGCTTTCTTT.

V is TRBV9 and J is TRBJ2-2; 12 bases are a match to TRBD2. J lost 4 bases, V lost 2 bases, and 3 bases had no gene match. This CDR3 has 16 amino acids. The germline CDR1 and CDR2 sequences are SGDLS and YYNGEE. The CDR3 DNA sequence: TGTGCCAGCAGCGTCCGACTAGCGGGAGTCACCGGGGAGCTGTTTTTT. As protein: CASSVRLAGVTGELFF.

This sequence joins TRBV28 and TRBJ2-1; no firm D call. Trimming left V 8 bases short and J 5 bases short, with 13 bases between. Germline V gene sequence: CDR1 MDHEN, CDR2 SYDVKM. This CDR3 has 13 amino acids. CDR3 residues: CASLLGWDNEQFF. The DNA for the CDR3 is TGTGCCAGCCTTTTAGGATGGGACAATGAGCAGTTCTTC.

The count of this clonotype is one. The chain links TRBV6-6 to TRBJ2-7, with TRBD2 identical over 11 bases. This CDR3 contains 16 residues. Germline CDR1 MNHNY, CDR2 SVGAGI (reference sequence). V trimming: 5 bases; J trimming: 2 bases; junction bases outside the gene matches: 8. The CDR3 DNA reads as TGTGCCAGCAGTGTCCGGACTAGCGGGCGCCCCTACGAGCAGTACTTC. Amino acid sequence: CASSVRTSGRPYEQYF.